This T cell receptor (beta chain) was identified during a study of T-cell memory formation after mild COVID-19. A few counts support this clonotype. Its target is not known. Whole-study findings and limits: Mostly located in CM and EM were contracting CD4+ clones, with contracting CD8+ clones located in EMRA.

Using constant-segment primers, 5'RACE produced TCR alpha and TCR beta cDNA libraries carrying sample barcodes and UMIs. TCRdb ran MiXCR on the 5' RACE reads and lists one entry per CDR3 protein. The profile shows 55,000 to 75,000 distinct CDR3 sequences, about a quarter of them singletons. Sequencing used PBMCs or a T cell subset sorted from them (not recorded which). The clonotype comes from a man between 18 and 35 years old who had mild COVID-19 (a few samples of this study predate the infection). Cell type and time point are not known.

CDR3 sequence reads: CASLGEPNTGELFF. For the CDR3, the DNA is TGTGCCTCCCTAGGGGAACCGAACACCGGGGAGCTGTTTTTT. The genes are TRBV12-3 or TRBV12-4 and TRBJ2-2; possible D gene TRBD1, 5 bases. This CDR3 is built from 14 residues. Trimming removed 11 bases from V and 0 bases from J, with 13 bases in between.